The T cell receptor beta chain described here comes from a study of T cell responses to AZD1222 COVID-19 vaccine (dated by TCRdb to 2020 to 2023). At the level of the whole study: A total of 233 trial participants underwent TCR sequencing, of whom around 210 had received two doses of AZD1222 and about 26 had received two doses of the MenACWY control vaccine. Trial participants were enrolled into age subgroups of 18-55, 56-69 and 70-plus years, which contained about 160, 30 and 59 TCR-sequenced participants, respectively. Overall results and qualifications from the work: Because no day 14 peak-response samples were available, the repertoires could be characterized only after the peak T cell response. Vaccine-associated CD4 TCRs spanned the whole spike protein, with dominant responses in regions 160-218 and 743-854. Spike-specific TCR breadth and depth rose significantly after two AZD1222 doses compared with day 0 and with MenACWY recipients. Reportedly, almost half of the unique spike-specific TCRs recognized epitopes lying outside the regions that are mutated in the B.1.351 and B.1.1.7 variants. In the small 56-69-year group, the increase in depth fell short of significance, most likely because of low power. Conclusions about previously exposed vaccinees are limited because only five to seven AZD1222 recipients were SARS-CoV-2 seropositive at baseline. Participants were mostly white British, with more females than males. The authors suggested clonal diversity may have been underestimated.

The CDR3 regions of human TCRbeta chains were analyzed by immunosequencing. Turning to the authors' computational methods: Repertoire TCRs were matched against a reference library of SARS-CoV-2-specific TCRs generated with the MIRA antigen-specificity platform. Breadth meant the fraction of unique TCRs that were SARS-CoV-2-associated, whereas depth meant the fraction of total T cells that were SARS-CoV-2-associated. Using the MIRA data, every spike-specific TCR was mapped to the spike region that the TCR reacted to and assigned to either a CD4 or a CD8 class. Log10-transformed breadth and depth values were compared by one-way ANOVA with Sidak's multiple comparisons tests. The immuneACCESS repertoire file appears here via TCRdb, limited to in-frame rearrangements. These files lack a portion of the clones; in checked studies, under half of the deficit traces to unresolved V genes, and the cause of the others is not known. V and J calls and clone size are copied from that table; D and trimming were computed from the DNA. In this sample the table shows some 98,000 clones, more than 70% of which occur a single time. The ten largest clones capture about 16% of the sample.

The CDR3, cysteine through phenylalanine, is 16 amino acids long. Here the CDR3 DNA is all that survives: 48 bases in frame from base 1. The germline V gene (reference sequence) supplies CDR1 GTSNPN and CDR2 SVGIG. Trimming takes 1 base from V and 0 bases from J, and the germline ends sit 12 bases apart. Comments on this clone: Its antigen has not been determined. No base quality information exists; no much larger clone differs at one position.

The time point label of this sample denotes: about 28 days (+/-7) after the second vaccine dose. AZD1222 recipients given second doses at about 4 weeks or at about 12 weeks were pooled, since spike-specific TCR depth and breadth were not found to differ between the two schedules. Samples from vaccinated people were obtained from the UK trials COV001 and COV002, which included a single-blind randomized controlled phase 2/3 trial of AZD1222 (ChAdOx1 nCoV-19) in healthy adults. For TCRbeta chain sequencing, PBMC samples from trial participants were taken at day 0 and at day 28 after the second dose. This sequence uses TRBV30 and TRBJ2-2; perhaps TRBD2 is the D gene, with 5 bases matching. The receptor was isolated from an adult who received the AZD1222 COVID-19 vaccine. The sample here was peripheral blood, taken 28 days after the second AZD1222 dose. The DNA sequence is given as TGTGCCTGGAGTGGCGTGGAGGCCGCGAACACCGGGGAGCTGTTTTTT. Its protein product is CAWSGVEAANTGELFF.